The present TCR beta chain was sequenced within a study of tumor-infiltrating lymphocytes in primary liver carcinoma. Study overall: The neoplasms were of stage T1-T3 N0M0, with dimensions of 4.2 to 10 cm across.

The tissue used was unsorted bulk material of about 17-33 mg. RNA and DNA were co-extracted from it with the AllPrep DNA/RNA mini kit. Patients in the cohort were treatment-naive and living with chronic HBV infection. A primer in the constant region served to generate TCR beta cDNA from roughly 520 ng of total RNA. Libraries for TCR beta were built through three nested multiplex PCR rounds, which together made up a slightly modified ARM-PCR procedure. TCRdb processed the multiplex PCR reads anew with MiXCR; each CDR3 protein has one entry. The sample has 85,000 to 100,000 distinct CDR3 sequences; about 70% are singletons. The sample comprised tumor-adjacent normal liver tissue. This receptor was obtained from a man in his forties or fifties with primary liver carcinoma and hepatitis B virus infection.

Here the CDR3 reads CASSTDPPGQGSYEQYF. The CDR3 bases are TGTGCCAGCAGCACCGACCCACCAGGACAGGGAAGCTACGAGCAGTACTTC. The chain uses TRBV11-2 and TRBJ2-7; 8 bases match TRBD1. Trimming removed 5 bases from V and 3 bases from J; junction bases left unmatched: 15. CDR1 and CDR2 (germline): SGHAT, FQNNGV. CDR3 length: 17 amino acids.